This T cell receptor (beta chain) comes out of a study of siplizumab effects on memory and regulatory T cells. V shed 0 bases and J shed 3 bases, with 11 bases lying between them. There are 15 residues in the CDR3. Germline V gene lookup returns CDR1 SGDLS and CDR2 YYNGEE. Overall study findings and caveats: Many proliferating CD4+ or CD8+ clones remained unclassified. Roughly 75-97% of them could not be assigned either a naive or a memory phenotype. A minor share of alloreactive clones matched unstimulated subsets.

As for this clone: What it binds is unknown.

This table comes from immunoSEQ multiplex PCR, and its TCRdb copy is limited to in-frame clones, with some not included. The sample contains roughly 69,000 clones, approximately 87% of which appear only once. The sample comprised memory CD4+ T cells sorted from blood. The chain is built from TRBV9 and TRBJ2-3; D may be TRBD1 or TRBD2 (5 bases each). The TCR comes from a human donor in good health. The CDR3 bases are TGTGCCAGCAGCGTAGCTGGGGGTCGTACAGATACGCAGTATTTT. Translating gives CASSVAGGRTDTQYF.